What follows describes a single T cell receptor (beta chain). No antigen is known for it. At one of its ends the junction is not consistent with the germline gene, which may arise from a read error. The repertoire was sequenced with immunoSEQ multiplex PCR; TCRdb's copy has only in-frame clones and lacks some. The sample shows about 110,000 clones, approximately 91% of them seen only once. This entry is derived from a study of T cell responses to AZD1222 COVID-19 vaccine. At the level of the study: Second-dose intervals of approximately 4 or approximately 12 weeks were pooled. Study conclusions and caveats: Targeting of unmutated variant regions was reportedly seen in nearly half of spike-specific TCRs.

The length of the CDR3 is 12 residues. CDR1 and CDR2 (germline): KGHDR, SFDVKD. Material: peripheral blood, obtained on day 0 of AZD1222 vaccination. This sequence originates from an adult in good health. The rearrangement joins TRBV24-1 to TRBJ1-5; D is unclear. The CDR3 DNA follows: TGTGCCACAAGTGGAGGGAATCAGCCCCAGCATTTT. It encodes CATSGGNQPQHF.